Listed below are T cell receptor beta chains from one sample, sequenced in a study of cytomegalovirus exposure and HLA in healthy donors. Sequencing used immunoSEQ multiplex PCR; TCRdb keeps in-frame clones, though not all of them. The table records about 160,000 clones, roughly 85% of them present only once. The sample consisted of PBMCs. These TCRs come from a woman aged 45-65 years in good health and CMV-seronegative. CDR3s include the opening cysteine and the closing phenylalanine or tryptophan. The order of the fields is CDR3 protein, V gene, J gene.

CDR3 protein: CASRDRRNYNEQFF
V gene: TRBV27
J gene: TRBJ2-1

CDR3 protein: CASSLILLNAIYF
V gene: TRBV28
J gene: TRBJ1-3

CDR3 protein: CASAGQMSTEAFF
V gene: TRBV27
J gene: TRBJ1-1

CDR3 protein: CASSAGGKIADTQYF
V gene: TRBV5-1
J gene: TRBJ2-3

CDR3 protein: CASSLDGGPPAYEQYF
V gene: TRBV5-1
J gene: TRBJ2-7

CDR3 protein: CASSGEGTGELFF
V gene: TRBV6-4
J gene: TRBJ2-2

CDR3 protein: CASSQDWVRRSSYNEQFF
V gene: TRBV4-1
J gene: TRBJ2-1

CDR3 protein: CSADRGTGELFF
V gene: TRBV29-1
J gene: TRBJ2-2

CDR3 protein: CASSPPDSGELFF
V gene: TRBV4-3
J gene: TRBJ2-2

CDR3 protein: CASSGGPPYNEQFF
V gene: TRBV10-3
J gene: TRBJ2-1

CDR3 protein: CASSKQGEVTGELFF
V gene: TRBV19
J gene: TRBJ2-2

CDR3 protein: CASSPNTGSGTEAFF
V gene: TRBV18
J gene: TRBJ1-1

CDR3 protein: CASRGDSAFSGNTIYF
V gene: TRBV2
J gene: TRBJ1-3

CDR3 protein: CASSSDRTSGDTQYF
V gene: TRBV5-4
J gene: TRBJ2-3

CDR3 protein: CASSPSKGVNTEAFF
V gene: TRBV28
J gene: TRBJ1-1

CDR3 protein: CASSPVRLRALRDIQYF
V gene: TRBV28
J gene: TRBJ2-4

CDR3 protein: CASSLVPDGTEPQHF
V gene: TRBV5-4
J gene: TRBJ1-5

CDR3 protein: CASSQDWDYYNEQFF
V gene: TRBV4-2
J gene: TRBJ2-1